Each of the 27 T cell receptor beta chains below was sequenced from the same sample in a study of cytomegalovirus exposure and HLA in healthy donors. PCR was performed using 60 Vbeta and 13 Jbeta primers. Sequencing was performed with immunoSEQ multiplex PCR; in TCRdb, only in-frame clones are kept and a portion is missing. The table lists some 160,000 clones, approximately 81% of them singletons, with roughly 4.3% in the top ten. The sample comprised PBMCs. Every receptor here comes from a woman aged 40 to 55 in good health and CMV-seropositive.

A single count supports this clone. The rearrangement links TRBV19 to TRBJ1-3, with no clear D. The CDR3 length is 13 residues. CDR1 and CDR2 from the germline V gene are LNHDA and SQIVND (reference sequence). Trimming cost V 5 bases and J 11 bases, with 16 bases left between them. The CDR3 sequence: CASSVGGRDAIYF. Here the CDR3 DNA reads TGTGCCAGTAGTGTGGGAGGAAGAGACGCCATATATTTT.

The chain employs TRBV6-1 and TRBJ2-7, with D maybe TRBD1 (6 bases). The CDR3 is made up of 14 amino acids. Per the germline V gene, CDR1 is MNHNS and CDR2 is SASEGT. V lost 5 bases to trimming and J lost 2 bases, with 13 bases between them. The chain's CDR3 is CASSSRWGPYEQYF. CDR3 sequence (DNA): TGTGCCAGCAGTTCCCGATGGGGGCCCTACGAGCAGTACTTC.

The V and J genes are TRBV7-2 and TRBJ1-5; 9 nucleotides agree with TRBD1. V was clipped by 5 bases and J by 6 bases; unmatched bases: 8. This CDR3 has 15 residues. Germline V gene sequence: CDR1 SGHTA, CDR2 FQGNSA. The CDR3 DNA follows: TGTGCCAGCAGCCTCGCGGGACAGGGTTTTCAGCCCCAGCATTTT. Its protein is CASSLAGQGFQPQHF.

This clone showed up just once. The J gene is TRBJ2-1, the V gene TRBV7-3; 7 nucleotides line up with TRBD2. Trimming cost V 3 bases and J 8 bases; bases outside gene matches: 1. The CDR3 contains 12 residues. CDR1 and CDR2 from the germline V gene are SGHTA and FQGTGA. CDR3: CASSLGGHEQFF. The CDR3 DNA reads TGTGCCAGCAGCTTGGGAGGGCATGAGCAGTTCTTC.

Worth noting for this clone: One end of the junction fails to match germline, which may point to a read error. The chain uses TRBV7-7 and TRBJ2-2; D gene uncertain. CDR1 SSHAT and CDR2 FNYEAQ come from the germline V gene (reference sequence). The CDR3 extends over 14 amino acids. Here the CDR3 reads CASTYTVGARELFF. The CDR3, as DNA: TGTGCTAGCACGTATACGGTAGGAGCGAGGGAGCTGTTTTTT.

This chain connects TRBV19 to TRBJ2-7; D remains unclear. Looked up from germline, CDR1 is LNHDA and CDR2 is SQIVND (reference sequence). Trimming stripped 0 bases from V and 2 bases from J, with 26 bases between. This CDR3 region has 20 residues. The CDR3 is CASSIERSRSVRNSTYEQYF. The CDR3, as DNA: TGTGCCAGTAGTATAGAAAGATCCAGGTCGGTCAGGAACTCTACCTACGAGCAGTACTTC.

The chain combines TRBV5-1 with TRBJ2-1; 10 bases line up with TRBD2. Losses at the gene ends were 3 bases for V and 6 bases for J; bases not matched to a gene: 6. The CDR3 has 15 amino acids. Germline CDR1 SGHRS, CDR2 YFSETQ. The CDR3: CASSSGLAPSNEQFF. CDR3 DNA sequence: TGCGCCAGCAGCTCGGGACTAGCGCCCAGCAATGAGCAGTTCTTC.

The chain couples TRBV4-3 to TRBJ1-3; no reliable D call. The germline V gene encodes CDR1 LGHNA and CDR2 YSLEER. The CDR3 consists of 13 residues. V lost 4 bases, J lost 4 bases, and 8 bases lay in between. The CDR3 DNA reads TGCGCCAGCAGCCCCTTGCGGGGAAACACCATATATTTT. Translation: CASSPLRGNTIYF.

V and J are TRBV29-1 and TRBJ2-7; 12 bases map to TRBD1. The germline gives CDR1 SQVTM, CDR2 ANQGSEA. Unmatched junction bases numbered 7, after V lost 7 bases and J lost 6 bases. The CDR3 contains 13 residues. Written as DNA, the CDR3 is TGCAGCGCCAGGGACAGGGGGCCGACCGAGCAGTACTTC. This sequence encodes CSARDRGPTEQYF.

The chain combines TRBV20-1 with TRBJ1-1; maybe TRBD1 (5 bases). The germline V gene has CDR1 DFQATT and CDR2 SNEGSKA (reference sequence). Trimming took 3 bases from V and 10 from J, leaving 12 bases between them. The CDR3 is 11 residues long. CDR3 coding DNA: TGCAGTGCTAGTAGGGGTTCTAGAGCTTTCTTT. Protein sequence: CSASRGSRAFF.

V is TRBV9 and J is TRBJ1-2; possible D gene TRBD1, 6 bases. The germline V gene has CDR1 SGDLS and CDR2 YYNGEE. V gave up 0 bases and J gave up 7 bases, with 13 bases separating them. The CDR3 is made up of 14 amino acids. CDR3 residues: CASSVDGDIGGYTF. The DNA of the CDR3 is TGTGCCAGCAGCGTAGATGGGGACATCGGTGGCTACACCTTC.

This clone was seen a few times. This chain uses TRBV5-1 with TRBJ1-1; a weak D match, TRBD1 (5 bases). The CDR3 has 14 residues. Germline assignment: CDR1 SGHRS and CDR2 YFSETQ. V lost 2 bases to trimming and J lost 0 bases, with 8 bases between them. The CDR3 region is CASSFQGMNTEAFF. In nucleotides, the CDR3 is TGCGCCAGCAGCTTTCAGGGTATGAACACTGAAGCTTTCTTT.

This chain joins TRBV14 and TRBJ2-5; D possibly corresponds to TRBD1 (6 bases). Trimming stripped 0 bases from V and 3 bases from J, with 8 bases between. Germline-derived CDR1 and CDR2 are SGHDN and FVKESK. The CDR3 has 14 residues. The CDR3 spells CASSQDRTEETQYF. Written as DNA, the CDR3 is TGTGCCAGCAGCCAAGATAGGACAGAAGAGACCCAGTACTTC.

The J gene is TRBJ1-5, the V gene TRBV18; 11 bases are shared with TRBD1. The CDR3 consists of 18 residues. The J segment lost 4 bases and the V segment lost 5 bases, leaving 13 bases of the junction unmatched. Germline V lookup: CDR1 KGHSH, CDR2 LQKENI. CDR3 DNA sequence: TGTGCCAGCTCAGATTGGACAGGGGGCGCCTGGGAAAATCAGCCCCAGCATTTT. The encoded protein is CASSDWTGGAWENQPQHF.

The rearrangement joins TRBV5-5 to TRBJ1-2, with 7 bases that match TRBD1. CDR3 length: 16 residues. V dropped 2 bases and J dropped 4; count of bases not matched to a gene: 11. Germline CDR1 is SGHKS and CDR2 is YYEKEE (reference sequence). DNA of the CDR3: TGTGCCAGCAGCTTTAGGCAGGGGGGTGCCGTCTATGGCTACACCTTC. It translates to CASSFRQGGAVYGYTF.

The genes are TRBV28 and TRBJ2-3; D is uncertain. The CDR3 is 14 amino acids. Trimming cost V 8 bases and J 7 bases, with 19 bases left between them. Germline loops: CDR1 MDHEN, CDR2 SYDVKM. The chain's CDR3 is CASGEQSELNTQYF. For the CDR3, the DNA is TGTGCCAGCGGAGAGCAGTCGGAGTTAAATACGCAGTATTTT.

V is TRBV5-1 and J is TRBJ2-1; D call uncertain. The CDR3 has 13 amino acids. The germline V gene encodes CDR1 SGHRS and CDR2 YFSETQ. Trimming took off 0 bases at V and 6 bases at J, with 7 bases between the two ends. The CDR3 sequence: CASSLAASNEQFF. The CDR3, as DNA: TGCGCCAGCAGCTTGGCAGCGAGCAATGAGCAGTTCTTC.

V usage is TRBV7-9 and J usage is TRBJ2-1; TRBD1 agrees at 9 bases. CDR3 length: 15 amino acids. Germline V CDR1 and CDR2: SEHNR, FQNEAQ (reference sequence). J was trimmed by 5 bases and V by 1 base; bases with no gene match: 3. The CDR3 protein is CASSLGTGVHNEQFF. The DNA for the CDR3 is TGTGCCAGCAGCTTAGGGACAGGGGTGCACAATGAGCAGTTCTTC.

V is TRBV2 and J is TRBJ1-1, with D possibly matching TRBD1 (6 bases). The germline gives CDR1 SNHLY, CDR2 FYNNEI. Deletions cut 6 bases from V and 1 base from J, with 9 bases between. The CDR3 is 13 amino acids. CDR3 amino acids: CASSPGQNTEAFF. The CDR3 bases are TGTGCCAGCAGCCCGGGACAGAACACTGAAGCTTTCTTT. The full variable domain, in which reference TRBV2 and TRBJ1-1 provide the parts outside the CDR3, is EPEVTQTPSHQVTQMGQEVILRCVPISNHLYFYWYRQILGQKVEFLVSFYNNEISEKSEIFDDQFSVERPDGSNFTLKIRSTKLEDSAMYFCASSPGQNTEAFFGQGTRLTVV.

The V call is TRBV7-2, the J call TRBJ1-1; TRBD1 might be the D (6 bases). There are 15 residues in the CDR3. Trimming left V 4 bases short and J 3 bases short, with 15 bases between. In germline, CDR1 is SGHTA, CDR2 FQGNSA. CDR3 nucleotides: TGTGCCAGCAGCTCTAGGGGGGGGTATGACACTGAAGCTTTCTTT. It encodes CASSSRGGYDTEAFF.

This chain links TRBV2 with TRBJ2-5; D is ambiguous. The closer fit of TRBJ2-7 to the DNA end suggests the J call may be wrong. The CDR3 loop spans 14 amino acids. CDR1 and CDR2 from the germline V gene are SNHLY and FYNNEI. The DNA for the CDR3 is TGTGCCAGCAGTGAACGACTCCTCGCCTACGAGCAGTACTTC. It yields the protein CASSERLLAYEQYF.

The CDR3, as DNA: TGTGCCAGCAACCCAGACAGTTCTAAAGAGACCCAGTACTTC. It codes for CASNPDSSKETQYF. V and J are TRBV28 and TRBJ2-5, with a weak D call TRBD1 (5 bases). Trimming left V 7 bases short and J 3 bases short, with 15 bases between. Per the germline V gene, CDR1 is MDHEN and CDR2 is SYDVKM. The CDR3 covers 14 residues.

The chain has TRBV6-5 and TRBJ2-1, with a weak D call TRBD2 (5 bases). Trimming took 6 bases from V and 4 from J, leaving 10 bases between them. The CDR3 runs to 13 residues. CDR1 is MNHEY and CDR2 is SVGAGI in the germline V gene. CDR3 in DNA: TGTGCCAGCAGAAGACTACTTTACAATGAGCAGTTCTTC. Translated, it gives CASRRLLYNEQFF.

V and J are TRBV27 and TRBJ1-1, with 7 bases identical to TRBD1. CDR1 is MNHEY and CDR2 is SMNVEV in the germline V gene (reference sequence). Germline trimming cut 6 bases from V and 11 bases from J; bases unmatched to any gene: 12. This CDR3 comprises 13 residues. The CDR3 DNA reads TGTGCCAGCAGAGGGACAGTCCCAGAAGTGGCTTTCTTT. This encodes CASRGTVPEVAFF.

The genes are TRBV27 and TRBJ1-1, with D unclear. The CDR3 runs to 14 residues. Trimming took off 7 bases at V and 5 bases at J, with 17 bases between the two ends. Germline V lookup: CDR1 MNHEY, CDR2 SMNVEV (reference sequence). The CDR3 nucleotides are TGTGCCAGCACCCCGAGGGAGGGCTGGACTGAAGCTTTCTTT. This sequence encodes CASTPREGWTEAFF.

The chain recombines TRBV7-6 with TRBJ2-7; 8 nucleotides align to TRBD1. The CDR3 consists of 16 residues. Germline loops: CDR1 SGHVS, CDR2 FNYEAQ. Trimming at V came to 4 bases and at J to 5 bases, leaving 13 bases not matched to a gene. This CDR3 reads CASSSTFRGRADEQYF. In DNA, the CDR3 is TGTGCCAGCAGCTCCACGTTCAGGGGGCGGGCTGACGAGCAGTACTTC.

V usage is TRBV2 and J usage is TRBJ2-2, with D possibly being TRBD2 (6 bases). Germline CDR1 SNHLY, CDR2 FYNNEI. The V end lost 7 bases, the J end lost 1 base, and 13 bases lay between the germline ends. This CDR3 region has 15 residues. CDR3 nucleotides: TGTGCCAGCAAGCGGTTAGCGGAGAACACCGGGGAGCTGTTTTTT. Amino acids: CASKRLAENTGELFF.